Listed below are T cell receptor beta chains from one sample, sequenced in a study of human T cells and chemical hapten exposure. TCRdb re-called the RACE reads with MiXCR, one entry per CDR3 protein. The sample has 85,000 to 100,000 distinct CDR3 sequences, 25% to 30% seen once; the top ten hold over 9%. This sample comprised whole blood, obtained in connection with sensitization to the hapten diphenylcyclopropenone (DPC). These receptors were collected from a man aged 35-49 years with alopecia areata. Some clones in this sample may be carry-over from other donors' samples. CDR3s include the opening cysteine and the closing phenylalanine or tryptophan. The D gene is left open where the match is weak. The size of a clone is reported for some rows only, either as once, few or many, or as a class for expanded clones.

j_gene,v_gene,d_gene,abundance,CDR3nt,CDR3aa
TRBJ2-7,TRBV6-2/TRBV6-3,TRBD2,few,TGTGCCAGCAGTTACGTTTTCGGACTAGCGGCCTACGAGCAGTACTTC,CASSYVFGLAAYEQYF
TRBJ1-5,TRBV27,TRBD1,few,TGTGCCAGCAGTTACGGACAGGGGAGAAATCAGCCCCAGCATTTT,CASSYGQGRNQPQHF
TRBJ2-1,TRBV5-4,-,few,TGTGCCAGCAGCTTGGTGGGCTGGCGATACAATGAGCAGTTCTTC,CASSLVGWRYNEQFF
TRBJ1-5,TRBV20-1,-,-,TGCAGTGCCGGGGGGGGGGGCCGTGATCAGCCCCAGCATTTT,CSAGGGGRDQPQHF
TRBJ2-2,TRBV4-2,-,few,TGTGCCAGCAGCCAAGATGGGCCTGGGGCCGGGGAGCTGTTTTTT,CASSQDGPGAGELFF
TRBJ2-2,TRBV6-6,-,few,TGTGCCAGCAGGCCTGGACAGAATGCCGGGGAGCTGTTTTTT,CASRPGQNAGELFF
TRBJ1-1,TRBV2,TRBD1,few,TGTGCCAATTCGACAGGGGAGAACACTGAAGCTTTCTTT,CANSTGENTEAFF
TRBJ2-3,TRBV6-2/TRBV6-3,-,-,TGTGCCAGCAGTTACGGTCCAGATACGCAGTATTTT,CASSYGPDTQYF
TRBJ2-3,TRBV7-9,TRBD2,-,TGTGCCAGCAGCTATTTTATCGGCGGGAGGGAGGCAGATACGCAGTATTTT,CASSYFIGGREADTQYF
TRBJ2-2,TRBV9,-,-,TGTGCCAGCAGCCCACCGTCGGCCGGGGAGCTGTTTTTT,CASSPPSAGELFF
TRBJ2-6,TRBV12-3/TRBV12-4,TRBD1,-,TGTGCCAGCAGTCCCAGACAGGGGGCGGGGGGGGCCAACGTCCTGACTTTC,CASSPRQGAGGANVLTF
TRBJ2-2,TRBV5-1,-,few,TGCGCCAGCAGCTTCGGATTCCACTTACCTCCAGGGGCCGGGGAGCTGTTTTTT,CASSFGFHLPPGAGELFF
TRBJ1-4,TRBV7-9,TRBD1,few,TGTGCCAGCAGCTTCATCTTCCCCAGGGGGGGGATCGAAAAACTGTTTTTT,CASSFIFPRGGIEKLFF
TRBJ1-4,TRBV5-4,-,few,TGTGCCAGCAGCTCGCAGGGCCCTAATGAAAAACTGTTTTTT,CASSSQGPNEKLFF
TRBJ1-5,TRBV19,-,few,TGTGCCAGTAGCGACGACAGGATCCAGGGCTATAGCAATCAGCCCCAGCATTTT,CASSDDRIQGYSNQPQHF
TRBJ1-1,TRBV27,-,few,TGTGCCAGCAGTTTATTCCCTTTTGGCGAAGCTTTCTTT,CASSLFPFGEAFF
TRBJ2-7,TRBV7-2,-,-,TGTGCCAGCAGCTTTGGCGGGGGCCCCTACGAGCAGTACTTC,CASSFGGGPYEQYF
TRBJ2-3,TRBV24-1,-,-,TGTGCCACCAGTGATTGGACACTTAGCACAGATACGCAGTATTTT,CATSDWTLSTDTQYF
TRBJ2-1,TRBV24-1,-,-,TGTGCCACCAGTGATTCGCAGGGTAGTTCCTACAATGAGCAGTTCTTC,CATSDSQGSSYNEQFF
TRBJ2-7,TRBV7-2,TRBD2,-,TGTGCCAGCAGCCCGCGCCGGGACTATAGCGAGCAGTACTTC,CASSPRRDYSEQYF
TRBJ2-5,TRBV4-1,TRBD2,-,TGCGCCAGCAGGGGACTAGCGGGAGGGTCTGAGACCCAGTACTTC,CASRGLAGGSETQYF
TRBJ1-4,TRBV18,-,-,TGTGCCAGCTCAAGGGAAGACGGAAAACTGTTTTTT,CASSREDGKLFF
TRBJ2-5,TRBV7-8,-,-,TGTGCCAGCAGCCCGGTTCGAGAGACCCAGTACTTC,CASSPVRETQYF
TRBJ2-2,TRBV12-3/TRBV12-4,TRBD1,few,TGTGCCAGCAGTGACAGGGGAACCGGGGAGCTGTTTTTT,CASSDRGTGELFF
TRBJ1-5,TRBV12-3/TRBV12-4,TRBD1,-,TGTGCCAGCAGTTTGGGACAGAATAGCAATCAGCCCCAGCATTTT,CASSLGQNSNQPQHF
TRBJ2-7,TRBV28,-,few,TGTGCCAGCAGCTTTGGCTGGGGAGTCTACGAGCAGTACTTC,CASSFGWGVYEQYF
TRBJ2-1,TRBV13,-,few,TGTGCCAGCAGCTTAGGCGTTGGCACATCCTACAATGAGCAGTTCTTC,CASSLGVGTSYNEQFF
TRBJ1-2,TRBV7-9,-,-,TGTGCCAGCAGGCCGGACAAGGCTAACTATGGCTACACCTTC,CASRPDKANYGYTF
TRBJ1-2,TRBV2,-,many,TGTGCCAGCAACCGCGGGGGAGAATCGGGCTATGGCTACACCTTC,CASNRGGESGYGYTF
TRBJ2-1,TRBV3-1,-,many,TGTGCCAGCAGACACCTGGGTGGGTCCTACAATGAGCAGTTCTTC,CASRHLGGSYNEQFF
TRBJ2-2,TRBV9,-,few,TGTGCCAGCAGCGTAGCGAGCACCGGGGAGCTGTTTTTT,CASSVASTGELFF
TRBJ2-3,TRBV2,-,-,TGTGCCAGTCAAGGCAGAAACACAGATACGCAGTATTTT,CASQGRNTDTQYF
TRBJ2-1,TRBV2,-,-,TGTGCCAGCAGTGAAGCGCTTCAGCAGGGGCCTGAGCAGTTCTTC,CASSEALQQGPEQFF
TRBJ2-1,TRBV20-1,TRBD2,few,TGCAGTGCTAGAGTTGAATTCACTAGCGGGCGAAATTACAATGAGCAGTTCTTC,CSARVEFTSGRNYNEQFF
TRBJ2-1,TRBV24-1,-,-,TGTGCCACCAGTGATCCTAATCCTTCGGCGCCGAATGAGCAGTTCTTC,CATSDPNPSAPNEQFF
TRBJ2-5,TRBV20-1,-,-,TGCAGTGCTAGAGTCGCGGCTAGCGCCGAAGAGACCCAGTACTTC,CSARVAASAEETQYF
TRBJ2-2,TRBV12-3/TRBV12-4,-,-,TGTGCCAGCAGTTTATCCCGGGTAGGGTCCGGGGAGCTGTTTTTT,CASSLSRVGSGELFF
TRBJ1-1,TRBV28,TRBD1,many,TGTGCCAGCAGTACAGGGGGCACTGAAGCTTTCTTT,CASSTGGTEAFF
TRBJ2-2,TRBV28,-,few,TGTGCCAGCAGTTTATTTTATACCAGCGGACCCACCAACACCGGGGAGCTGTTTTTT,CASSLFYTSGPTNTGELFF
TRBJ1-1,TRBV6-5,-,-,TGTGCCAGCAGTTACTCGTCCCTTTTCAAAGGGGGGTTCGAAGGAGCTTTCTTT,CASSYSSLFKGGFEGAFF
TRBJ2-1,TRBV6-2/TRBV6-3,-,-,TGTGCCAGCAGTTACGCTCGTTTGGTAGCGAATGAGCAGTTCTTC,CASSYARLVANEQFF